This entry describes one T cell receptor (beta chain). The source of the sample is a study of CD8 T cells in Susac syndrome. The CDR3 is made up of 15 amino acids. After removal of 2 bases from V and 7 bases from J, the junction contained 2 bases not matched to a gene. TCR beta sequencing covered blood CD8+ and CD4+ T cells. Through negative isolation, CD4+ and CD8+ T cells were obtained, while TEMRA cells were enriched using FACS. Random hexamers served to reverse transcribe roughly 0.5 to 1 ug RNA. TCRdb fed the immunoSEQ multiplex PCR reads into MiXCR, producing one record per CDR3 protein. The sample yields over 130,000 distinct CDR3 sequences, roughly 95% seen once.

This chain uses TRBV12-3 or TRBV12-4 with TRBJ2-1, with 13 bases lining up with TRBD2. The sample was CD4+ T cells from PBMCs. The TCR originated in a human donor with multiple sclerosis. In nucleotides, the CDR3 is TGTGCCAGCAGTTTACGGACTAGCGGGGGTAATGAGCAGTTCTTC. Its translation is CASSLRTSGGNEQFF.